The T cell receptor beta chain under discussion was sequenced for a study of glioma-infiltrating T cells after dendritic cell vaccination. Study overall: Samples are from glioblastoma patients in Phase I and II dendritic cell vaccine trials. Dendritic cell vaccine was injected intradermally three times, biweekly.

Time point described: after dendritic cell vaccination, including at tumor progression/relapse. With 3 bases removed from V and 4 bases from J, the gap between germline ends came to 10 bases. Germline-derived CDR1 and CDR2 are ENHRY and SYGVKD. This CDR3 is 14 amino acids long. Generated by immunoSEQ multiplex PCR, the TCRdb table keeps only in-frame clones and is missing some. The sample contains 65,000 to 80,000 clones, roughly 84% of which appear only once. The sequence derives from a human donor with glioblastoma. The genes are TRBV10-3 and TRBJ2-1; no firm D call. The input for sequencing was blood, taken after dendritic cell vaccination. CDR3 bases: TGTGCCATCAGTGAACGGTCAGGATACAATGAGCAGTTCTTC. The encoded protein is CAISERSGYNEQFF.